This T cell receptor (beta chain) is drawn from a study of T cell repertoires in cytomegalovirus infection (dated by TCRdb to between 2018 and 2021). Broadly, across the study: The HLA type of each donor mattered for the analysis, because public TCR beta signatures pointed to carriage of CMV infection along with the matching HLA type. Study-level results and caveats: Carriers of CMV infection plus the relevant HLA type were discriminated by the cumulative frequency of public TCR beta family members in the study cohort and in an independent approximately 340-donor cohort. The ex vivo response was dominated by HLA-C-restricted CMV-specific TCR beta clonotypes, and the single most frequent clonotype in two of eight donors was supplied by these HLA-C-restricted clonotypes.

This clonotype was recorded a few times. No cognate antigen has been identified for it. Relative to the germline gene, one junction end is altered; a read error may explain this. The instrument was an Illumina HiSeq 1500. TCRdb's own reprocessing of the public reads used fastp at Q25 and MiXCR and kept productive beta chains. Every entry covers one CDR3 protein and lists the most common genes and DNA from its rows. Recorded for this sample are 350,000 to 550,000 distinct CDR3 sequences; roughly 30% of them occurred a single time. Of the sample, roughly 13% falls within the top ten clones. From the cysteine through the phenylalanine, the CDR3 covers 14 amino acids. Only CDR3 DNA remains: 42 bases, in frame from the first base. CDR1 and CDR2 were assigned from the germline V gene (reference sequence) as SEHNR and FQNEAQ.

The rearrangement combines TRBV7-9 with TRBJ1-2; TRBD1 is possibly the D segment (6 matching bases). Sequencing used PBMCs. This clonotype originated in a human donor in good health (CMV status not recorded). Some clones in this sample may be carry-over from other donors' samples. The sequenced DNA is TGTGCCACCAAGGGGGACGGCGCGTTCTATAGCTACACCTTC. Translated, it gives CATKGDGAFYSYTF.